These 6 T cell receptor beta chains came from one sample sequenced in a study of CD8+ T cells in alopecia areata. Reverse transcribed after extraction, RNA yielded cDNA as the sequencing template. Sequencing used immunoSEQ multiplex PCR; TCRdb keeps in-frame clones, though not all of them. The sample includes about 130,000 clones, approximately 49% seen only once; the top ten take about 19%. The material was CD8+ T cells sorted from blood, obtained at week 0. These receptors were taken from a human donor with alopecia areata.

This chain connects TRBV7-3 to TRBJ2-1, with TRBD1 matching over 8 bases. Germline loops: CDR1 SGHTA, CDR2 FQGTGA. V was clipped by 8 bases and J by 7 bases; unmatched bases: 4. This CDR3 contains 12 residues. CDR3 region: CASGTGGNEQFF. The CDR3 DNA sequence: TGTGCCAGCGGGACAGGTGGAAATGAGCAGTTCTTC.

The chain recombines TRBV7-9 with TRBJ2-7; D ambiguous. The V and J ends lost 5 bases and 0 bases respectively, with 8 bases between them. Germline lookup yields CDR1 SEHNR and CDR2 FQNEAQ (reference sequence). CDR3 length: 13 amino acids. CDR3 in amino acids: CASSLEHSYEQYF. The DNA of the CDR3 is TGTGCCAGCAGCCTCGAACACTCCTACGAGCAGTACTTC. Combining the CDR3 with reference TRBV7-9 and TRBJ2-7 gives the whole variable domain DTGVSQNPRHKITKRGQNVTFRCDPISEHNRLYWYRQTLGQGPEFLTYFQNEAQLEKSRLLSDRFSAERPKGSFSTLEIQRTEQGDSAMYLCASSLEHSYEQYFGPGTRLTVT.

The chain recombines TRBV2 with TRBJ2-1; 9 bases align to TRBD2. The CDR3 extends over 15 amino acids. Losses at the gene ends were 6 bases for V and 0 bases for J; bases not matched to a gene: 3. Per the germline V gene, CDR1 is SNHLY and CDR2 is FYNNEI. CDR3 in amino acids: CASRVAGASYNEQFF. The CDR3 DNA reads TGTGCCAGCAGGGTAGCGGGGGCCTCCTACAATGAGCAGTTCTTC.

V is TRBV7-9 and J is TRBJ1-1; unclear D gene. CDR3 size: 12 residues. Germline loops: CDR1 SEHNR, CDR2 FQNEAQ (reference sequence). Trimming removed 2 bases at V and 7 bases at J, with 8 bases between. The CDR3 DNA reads TGTGCCAGCAGCTTATACCAGGTTGAAGCTTTCTTT. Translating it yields CASSLYQVEAFF.

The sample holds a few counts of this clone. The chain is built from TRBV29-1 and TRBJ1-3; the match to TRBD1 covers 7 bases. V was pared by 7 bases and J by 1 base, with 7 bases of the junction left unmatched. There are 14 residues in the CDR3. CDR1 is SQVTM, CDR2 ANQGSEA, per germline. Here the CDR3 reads CSAWTGNSGNTIYF. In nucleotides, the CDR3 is TGCAGCGCATGGACAGGCAATTCTGGAAACACCATATATTTT.

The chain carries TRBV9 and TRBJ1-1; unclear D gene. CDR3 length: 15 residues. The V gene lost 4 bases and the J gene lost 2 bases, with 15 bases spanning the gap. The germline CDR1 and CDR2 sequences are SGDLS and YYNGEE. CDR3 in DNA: TGTGCCAGCAGCACTCAGAGAGGAGATAACACTGAAGCTTTCTTT. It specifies CASSTQRGDNTEAFF.